The present T cell receptor (beta chain) was sequenced within a study of T cell responses to AZD1222 COVID-19 vaccine. Study-level background: Researchers grouped second doses given at about 4 or about 12 weeks into one pool. Regarding the study as a whole: Elevations in Spike-specific TCR breadth and depth followed administration of two AZD1222 doses. Repertoire sampling occurred only after the peak T cell response.

Of note for this clone: Antigen: not known.

The ends were cut back, 2 bases at V and 5 bases at J, with 15 bases in the middle. The germline CDR1 and CDR2 sequences are MNHNY and SVGAGI (reference sequence). CDR3 size: 16 residues. Data came from immunoSEQ multiplex PCR; TCRdb stores just in-frame clones and leaves some out. The table has 95,000 to 150,000 clones, roughly 90% seen once; the top ten hold more than 3%. The input for sequencing was peripheral blood, taken on day 0 of AZD1222 vaccination. This clonotype was sampled from an adult in good health. The J gene is TRBJ1-4, the V gene TRBV6-6; maybe TRBD1 (6 bases). The CDR3 reads CASSYGWGGGNEKLFF. The CDR3 nucleotides are TGTGCCAGCAGTTACGGTTGGGGGGGCGGCAATGAAAAACTGTTTTTT.